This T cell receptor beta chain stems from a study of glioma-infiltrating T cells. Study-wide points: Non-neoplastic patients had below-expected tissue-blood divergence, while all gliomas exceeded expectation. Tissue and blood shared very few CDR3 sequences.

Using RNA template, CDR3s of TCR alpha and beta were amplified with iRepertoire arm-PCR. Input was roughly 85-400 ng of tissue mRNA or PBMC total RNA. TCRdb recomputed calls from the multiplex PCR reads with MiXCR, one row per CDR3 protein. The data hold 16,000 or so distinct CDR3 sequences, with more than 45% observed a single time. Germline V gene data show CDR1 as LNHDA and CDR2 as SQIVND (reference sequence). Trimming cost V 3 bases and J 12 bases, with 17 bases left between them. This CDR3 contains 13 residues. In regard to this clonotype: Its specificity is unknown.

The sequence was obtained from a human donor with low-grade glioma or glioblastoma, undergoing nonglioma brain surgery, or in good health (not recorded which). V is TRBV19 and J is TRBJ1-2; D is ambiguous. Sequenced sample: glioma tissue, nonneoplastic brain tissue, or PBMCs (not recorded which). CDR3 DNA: TGTGCCAGTAGTATTGGCTCATTGAGGGCCGACACCTTC. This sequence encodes CASSIGSLRADTF.